This T cell receptor beta chain was identified during a study of CD8 T cells in Susac syndrome. This CDR3 comprises 17 residues. CDR1 MDHEN and CDR2 SYDVKM come from the germline V gene. Trimming removed 4 bases from V and 3 bases from J; junction bases left unmatched: 11. Reverse transcription of about 0.5 to 1 ug RNA was carried out with random hexamers. A multiplex approach, immunoSEQ multiplex PCR, amplified TCR beta CDR3 across 54 Vbeta and 13 Jbeta. TCRdb fed the immunoSEQ multiplex PCR reads into MiXCR, producing one record per CDR3 protein. Altogether almost 450,000 distinct CDR3 sequences are present, around 85% being singletons, with the ten largest covering 0.12%.

The TCR was taken from a human donor with multiple sclerosis. This rearrangement joins TRBV28 to TRBJ2-5, with TRBD1 matching 10 bases. The sample taken for sequencing was CD8+ T cells from PBMCs. The CDR3 nucleotides read TGTGCCAGCAGTTCCCTGATGACAGGGGGCGCAGAAGAGACCCAGTACTTC. It is translated as CASSSLMTGGAEETQYF.